This T cell receptor (beta chain) was sequenced during a study of Tregs in tolerant kidney transplant recipients. Study-wide points: Donor-specific Treg expansion exceeded global Treg expansion in tolerant patients, suggesting antigen drive.

Using immunoSEQ multiplex PCR, the repertoire was profiled, and TCRdb retains in-frame clones only, with some absent. The sample shows roughly 3,900 clones, 70% to 90% of them seen only once. As concerns this clone: Its antigen is unidentified.

The specimen comprised Tregs from blood, sampled before the transplant. The TCR originated in a human donor who received a combined kidney and bone marrow transplant.

CDR3 amino acids: CASSLEGQLYNEQFF. In nucleotides, the CDR3 is TGCGCCAGCTCTCTGGAGGGACAGTTATACAATGAGCAGTTCTTC. V usage is TRBV5-1 and J usage is TRBJ2-1, with a weak D call TRBD1 (7 bases). The CDR3 covers 15 residues. V lost 7 bases and J lost 4, with 18 bases in between. Germline V gene sequence: CDR1 SGHRS, CDR2 YFSETQ.